The clone carrying this T cell receptor beta chain has just a few counts. Its target is not known. All patients were untreated before thyroid surgery. This specimen belongs to a study of metastatic and nonmetastatic thyroid tumors. For the study at large: Malignant thyroid and benign thyroid patients provided blood and tumor or nodule tissue whose repertoires were compared.

Per the original data handling: Building a distant-metastasis classifier for papillary thyroid cancer drew on CDR3 differences across clinicopathological groups. Using MiXCR, TCRdb reanalyzed the PCR reads. These V and J calls rely on TCRdb rather than the paper's analysis. Of about 41,000 clones in the sample, approximately 24% were seen once. General observations from the study: Benign nodules reportedly had significantly lower TCR beta diversity than malignant thyroid tumors in blood and tumor.

This receptor was identified in a female donor with papillary thyroid cancer or a benign thyroid nodule (not recorded which). Some clones in this sample may be carry-over from other donors' samples. What was sequenced was tumor tissue.

The CDR3 nucleotides read TGCAGTGCGCGGATGACTAGTTCTAGCACAGATACGCAGTATTTT. It encodes CSARMTSSSTDTQYF. The J gene is TRBJ2-3, the V gene TRBV20-1; maybe TRBD2 (6 bases). CDR1 and CDR2 (germline): DFQATT, SNEGSKA (reference sequence). Between the trimmed V and J ends, which lost 6 bases and 0 bases, there was a span of 16 bases. The CDR3 spans 15 residues.